A single sample gave rise to the 2 T cell receptor beta chains below, sequenced in a study of T cell repertoires in cytomegalovirus infection. From the reads, TCRdb called clonotypes with MiXCR, one entry per CDR3 protein. The table records some 450,000 distinct CDR3 sequences, roughly a third of them present only once. Sequencing was carried out using PBMCs. These TCRs come from a human donor in good health (CMV status not recorded). Some clones in this sample may be carry-over from other donors' samples.

The gene calls are TRBV2 and TRBJ2-7; maybe TRBD1 (5 bases). This CDR3 contains 14 residues. The germline CDR1 and CDR2 sequences are SNHLY and FYNNEI. Trimming stripped 8 bases from V and 0 bases from J, with 14 bases between. The chain's CDR3 is CASSYRRTSYEQYF. The CDR3, as DNA: TGTGCCAGCTCTTACAGGCGAACCTCCTACGAGCAGTACTTC.

This sequence joins TRBV11-2 and TRBJ1-2; 7 bases align to TRBD1. V was clipped by 3 bases and J by 6 bases; unmatched bases: 7. Germline V gene lookup returns CDR1 SGHAT and CDR2 FQNNGV. The CDR3 totals 14 residues. CDR3 amino acids: CASSFEGAIDGYTF. CDR3 bases: TGTGCCAGCAGCTTCGAGGGGGCCATCGATGGCTACACCTTC.